This T cell receptor (beta chain) derives from a study of CD8 T cells in Susac syndrome. Findings and caveats of the study: The TCR sequencing and HLA analysis in the study involved a relatively small number of individuals, as the study acknowledged.

Germline assignment: CDR1 SGHDN and CDR2 FVKESK. The CDR3 totals 12 residues. This clonotype was counted a single time. The target antigen is unknown. Its ends do not fully match the called genes, so a read error is possible. The RNA input was roughly 0.45 to 1 ug, and it was reverse transcribed with random hexamers. TCRdb re-called the immunoSEQ multiplex PCR reads with MiXCR, one entry per CDR3 protein. Of around 200,000 distinct CDR3 sequences in the sample, 85% to 95% were seen once. The clonotype originates from a human donor in good health. Sequencing used CD4+ T cells from PBMCs. This chain uses TRBV14 with TRBJ2-7; 7 bases map to TRBD1. The CDR3 spells CASSQVSRGLNF. CDR3 nucleotide sequence: TGTGCCAGCAGCCAAGTTAGCAGGGGGTTGAACTTC.